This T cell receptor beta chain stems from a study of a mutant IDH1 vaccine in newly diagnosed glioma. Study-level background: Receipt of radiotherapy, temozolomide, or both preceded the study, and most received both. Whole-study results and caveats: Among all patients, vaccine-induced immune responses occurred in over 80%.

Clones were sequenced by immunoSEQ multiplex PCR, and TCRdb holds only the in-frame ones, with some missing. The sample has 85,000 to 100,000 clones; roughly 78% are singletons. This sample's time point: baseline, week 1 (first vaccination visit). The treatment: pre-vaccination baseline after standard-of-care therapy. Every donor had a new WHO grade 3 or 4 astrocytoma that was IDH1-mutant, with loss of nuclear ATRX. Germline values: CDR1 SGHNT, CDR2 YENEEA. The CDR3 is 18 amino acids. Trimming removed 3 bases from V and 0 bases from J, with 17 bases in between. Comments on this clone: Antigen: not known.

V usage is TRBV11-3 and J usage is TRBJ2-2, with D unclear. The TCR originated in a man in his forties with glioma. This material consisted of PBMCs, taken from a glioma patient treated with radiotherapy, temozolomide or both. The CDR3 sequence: CASSFSPVWNANTGELFF. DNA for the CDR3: TGTGCCAGCAGCTTTTCCCCAGTTTGGAACGCGAACACCGGGGAGCTGTTTTTT.